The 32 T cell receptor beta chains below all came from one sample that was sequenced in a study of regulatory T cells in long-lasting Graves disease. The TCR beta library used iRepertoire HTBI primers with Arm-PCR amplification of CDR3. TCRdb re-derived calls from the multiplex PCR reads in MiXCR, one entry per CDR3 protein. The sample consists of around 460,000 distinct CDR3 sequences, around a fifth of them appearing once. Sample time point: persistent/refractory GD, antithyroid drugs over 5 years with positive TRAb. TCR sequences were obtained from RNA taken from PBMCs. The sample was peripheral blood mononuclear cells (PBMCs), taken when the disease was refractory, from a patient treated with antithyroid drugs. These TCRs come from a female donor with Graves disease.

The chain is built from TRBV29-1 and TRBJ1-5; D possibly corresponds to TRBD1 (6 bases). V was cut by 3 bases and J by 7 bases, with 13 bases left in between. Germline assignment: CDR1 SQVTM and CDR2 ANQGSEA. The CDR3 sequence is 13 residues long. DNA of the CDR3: TGCAGCGTTGAGGGGGCCATGGGCCAGCCCCAGCATTTT. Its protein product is CSVEGAMGQPQHF. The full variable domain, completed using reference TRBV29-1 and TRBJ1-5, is SAVISQKPSRDICQRGTSLTIQCQVDSQVTMMFWYRQQPGQSLTLIATANQGSEATYESGFVIDKFPISRPNLTFSTLTVSNMSPEDSSIYLCSVEGAMGQPQHFGDGTRLSIL.

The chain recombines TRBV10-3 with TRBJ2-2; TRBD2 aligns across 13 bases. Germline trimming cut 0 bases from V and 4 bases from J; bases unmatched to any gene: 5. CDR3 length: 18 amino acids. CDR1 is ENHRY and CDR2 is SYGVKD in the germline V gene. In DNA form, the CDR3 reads TGTGCCATCAGTGAGTCCCGGGGACTAGCGGGGAGCACCGGGGAGCTGTTTTTT. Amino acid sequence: CAISESRGLAGSTGELFF.

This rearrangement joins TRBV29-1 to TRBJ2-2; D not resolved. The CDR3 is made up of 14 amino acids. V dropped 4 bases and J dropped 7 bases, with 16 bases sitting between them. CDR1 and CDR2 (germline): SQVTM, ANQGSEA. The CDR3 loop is CSVGAGFLGGELFF. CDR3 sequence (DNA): TGCAGCGTTGGTGCTGGGTTCCTTGGCGGGGAGCTGTTTTTT.

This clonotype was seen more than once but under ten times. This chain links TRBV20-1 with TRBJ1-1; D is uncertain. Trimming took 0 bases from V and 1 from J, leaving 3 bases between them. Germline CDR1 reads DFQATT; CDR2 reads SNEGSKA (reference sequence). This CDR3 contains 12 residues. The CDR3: CSARDPNTEAFF. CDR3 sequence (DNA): TGCAGTGCTAGAGACCCGAACACTGAAGCTTTCTTT.

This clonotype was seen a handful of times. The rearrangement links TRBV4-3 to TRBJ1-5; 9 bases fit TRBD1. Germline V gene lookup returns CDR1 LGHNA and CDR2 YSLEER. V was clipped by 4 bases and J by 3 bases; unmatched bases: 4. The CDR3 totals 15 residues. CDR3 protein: CASSPDRGINQPQHF. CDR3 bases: TGCGCCAGCAGCCCAGACAGGGGGATCAATCAGCCCCAGCATTTT.

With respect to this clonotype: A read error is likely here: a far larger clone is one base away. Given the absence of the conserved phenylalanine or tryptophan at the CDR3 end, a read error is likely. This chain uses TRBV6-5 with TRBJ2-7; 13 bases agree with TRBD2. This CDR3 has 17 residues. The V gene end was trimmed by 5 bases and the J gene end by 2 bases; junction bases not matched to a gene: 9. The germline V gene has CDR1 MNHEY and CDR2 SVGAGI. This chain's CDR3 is CASSRVTSGRPTYEQYL. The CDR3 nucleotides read TGTGCCAGCAGTCGCGTGACTAGCGGGAGGCCTACCTACGAGCAGTACCTC.

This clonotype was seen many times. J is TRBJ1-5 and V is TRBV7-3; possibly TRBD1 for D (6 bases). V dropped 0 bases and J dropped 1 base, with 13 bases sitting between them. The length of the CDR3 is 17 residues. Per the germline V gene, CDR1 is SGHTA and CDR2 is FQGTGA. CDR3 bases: TGTGCCAGCAGCTTAACGGCGGGGGCGCGAAGCAATCAGCCCCAGCATTTT. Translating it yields CASSLTAGARSNQPQHF.

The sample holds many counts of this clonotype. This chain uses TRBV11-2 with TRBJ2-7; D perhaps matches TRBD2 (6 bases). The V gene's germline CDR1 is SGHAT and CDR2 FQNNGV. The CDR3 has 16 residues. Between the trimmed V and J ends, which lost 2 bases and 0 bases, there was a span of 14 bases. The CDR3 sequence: CASSLIKGGNSYEQYF. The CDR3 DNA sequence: TGTGCCAGCAGCTTAATCAAGGGCGGGAACTCCTACGAGCAGTACTTC.

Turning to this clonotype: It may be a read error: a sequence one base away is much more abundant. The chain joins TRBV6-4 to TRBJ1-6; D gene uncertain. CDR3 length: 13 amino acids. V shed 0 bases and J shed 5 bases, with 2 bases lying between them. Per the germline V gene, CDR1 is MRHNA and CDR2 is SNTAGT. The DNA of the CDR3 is TGTGCCAGCAGTGACTCGGATAATTCACCCCTCCACTTT. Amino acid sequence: CASSDSDNSPLHF.

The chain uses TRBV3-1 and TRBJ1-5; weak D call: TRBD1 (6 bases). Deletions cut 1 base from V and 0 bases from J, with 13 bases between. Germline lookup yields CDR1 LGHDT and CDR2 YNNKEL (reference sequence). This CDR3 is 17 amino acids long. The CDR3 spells CASSQGVMTGSNQPQHF. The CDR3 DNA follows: TGTGCCAGCAGCCAAGGGGTGATGACAGGTAGCAATCAGCCCCAGCATTTT.

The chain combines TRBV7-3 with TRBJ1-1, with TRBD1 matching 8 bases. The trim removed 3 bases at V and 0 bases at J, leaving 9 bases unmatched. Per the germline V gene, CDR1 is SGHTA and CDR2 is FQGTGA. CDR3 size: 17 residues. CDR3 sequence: CASSFYGQGPMNTEAFF. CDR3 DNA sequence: TGTGCCAGCAGCTTCTACGGACAGGGACCCATGAACACTGAAGCTTTCTTT.

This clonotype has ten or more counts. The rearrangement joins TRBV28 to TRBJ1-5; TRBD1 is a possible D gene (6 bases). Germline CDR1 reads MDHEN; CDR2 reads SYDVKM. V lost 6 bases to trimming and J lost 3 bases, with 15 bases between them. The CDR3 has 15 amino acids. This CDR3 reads CASRLRGRYNQPQHF. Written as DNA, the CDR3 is TGTGCCAGCAGGCTCCGGGGGCGGTACAATCAGCCCCAGCATTTT.

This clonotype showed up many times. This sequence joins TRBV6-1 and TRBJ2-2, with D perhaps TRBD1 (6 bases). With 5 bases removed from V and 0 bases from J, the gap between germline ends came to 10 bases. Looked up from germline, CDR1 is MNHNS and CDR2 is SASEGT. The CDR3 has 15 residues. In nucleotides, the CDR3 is TGTGCCAGCAGTCGAGGACAGACGAACACCGGGGAGCTGTTTTTT. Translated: CASSRGQTNTGELFF.

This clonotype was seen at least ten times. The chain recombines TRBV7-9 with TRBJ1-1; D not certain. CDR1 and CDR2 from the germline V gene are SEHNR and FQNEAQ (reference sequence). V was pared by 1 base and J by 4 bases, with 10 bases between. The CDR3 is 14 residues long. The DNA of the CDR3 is TGTGCCAGCAGCTTAGTGGAAGGGAGCACTGAAGCTTTCTTT. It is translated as CASSLVEGSTEAFF.

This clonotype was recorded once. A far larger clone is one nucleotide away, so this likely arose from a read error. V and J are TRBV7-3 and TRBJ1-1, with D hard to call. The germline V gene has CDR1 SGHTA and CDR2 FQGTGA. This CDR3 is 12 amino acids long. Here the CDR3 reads CASSQFPTEALF. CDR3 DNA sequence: TGTGCCAGCAGCCAATTTCCCACTGAAGCTCTCTTT. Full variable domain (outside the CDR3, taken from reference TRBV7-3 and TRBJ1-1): GAGVSQTPSNKVTEKGKYVELRCDPISGHTALYWYRQSLGQGPEFLIYFQGTGAADDSGLPNDRFFAVRPEGSVSTLKIQRTERGDSAVYLCASSQFPTEALFGQGTRLTVV.

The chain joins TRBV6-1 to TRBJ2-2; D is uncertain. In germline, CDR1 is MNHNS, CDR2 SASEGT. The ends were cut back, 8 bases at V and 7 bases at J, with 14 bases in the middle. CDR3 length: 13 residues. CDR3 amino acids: CASAPAQSGELFF. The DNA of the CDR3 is TGTGCCAGCGCTCCCGCTCAGAGCGGGGAGCTGTTTTTT.

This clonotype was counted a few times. In DNA form, the CDR3 reads TGCGCCAGCAGCCACGGGGCCTCTAATGAAAAACTGTTTTTT. Protein: CASSHGASNEKLFF. This chain joins TRBV5-1 and TRBJ1-4; possibly TRBD1 for D (5 bases). The CDR3 runs 14 residues. The germline CDR1 and CDR2 sequences are SGHRS and YFSETQ. The V end was cut by 4 bases, the J end by 3 bases, with 10 bases between. The variable domain in full, with the rest retrieved from reference TRBV5-1 and TRBJ1-4, is KAGVTQTPRYLIKTRGQQVTLSCSPISGHRSVSWYQQTPGQGLQFLFEYFSETQRNKGNFPGRFSGRQFSNSRSEMNVSTLELGDSALYLCASSHGASNEKLFFGSGTQLSVL.

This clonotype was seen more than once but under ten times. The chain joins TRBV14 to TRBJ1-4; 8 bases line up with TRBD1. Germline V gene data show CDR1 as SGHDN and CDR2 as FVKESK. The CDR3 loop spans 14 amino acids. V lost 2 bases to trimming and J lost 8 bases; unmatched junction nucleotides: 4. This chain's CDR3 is CASSQRTGWEKLFF. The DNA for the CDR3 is TGTGCCAGCAGCCAAAGGACAGGGTGGGAAAAACTGTTTTTT. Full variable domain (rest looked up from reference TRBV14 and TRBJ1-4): EAGVTQFPSHSVIEKGQTVTLRCDPISGHDNLYWYRRVMGKEIKFLLHFVKESKQDESGMPNNRFLAERTGGTYSTLKVQPAELEDSGVYFCASSQRTGWEKLFFGSGTQLSVL.

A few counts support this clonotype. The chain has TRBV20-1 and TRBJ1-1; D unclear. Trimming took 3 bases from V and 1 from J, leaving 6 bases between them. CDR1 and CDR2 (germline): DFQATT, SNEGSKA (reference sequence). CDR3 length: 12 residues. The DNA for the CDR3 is TGCAGTGCTAGTAAGTCGAACACTGAAGCTTTCTTT. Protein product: CSASKSNTEAFF.

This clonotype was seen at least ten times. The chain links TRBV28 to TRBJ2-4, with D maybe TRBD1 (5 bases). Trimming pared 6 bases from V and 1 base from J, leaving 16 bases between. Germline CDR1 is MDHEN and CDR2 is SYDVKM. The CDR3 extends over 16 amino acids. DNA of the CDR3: TGTGCCAGCAGGGACGACAAGGGGTGGGCCAAAAACATTCAGTACTTC. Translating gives CASRDDKGWAKNIQYF.

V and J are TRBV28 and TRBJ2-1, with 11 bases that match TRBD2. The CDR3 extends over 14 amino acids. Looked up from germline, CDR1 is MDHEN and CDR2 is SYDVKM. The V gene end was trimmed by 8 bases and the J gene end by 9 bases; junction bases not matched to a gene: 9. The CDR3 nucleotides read TGTGCCAGCCCCGGAGTAGCGGGAGGGGGTGAGCAGTTCTTC. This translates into CASPGVAGGGEQFF.

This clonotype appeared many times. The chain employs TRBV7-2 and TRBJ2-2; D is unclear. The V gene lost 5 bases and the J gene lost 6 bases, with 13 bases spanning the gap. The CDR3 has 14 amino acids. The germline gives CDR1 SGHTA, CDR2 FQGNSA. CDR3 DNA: TGTGCCAGCAGCCTCCGAAGTCAATCCGGGGAGCTGTTTTTT. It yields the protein CASSLRSQSGELFF.

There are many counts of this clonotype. CDR3 sequence: CASSSTQNQPQHF. The DNA of the CDR3 is TGTGCCAGTAGTAGTACCCAGAATCAGCCCCAGCATTTT. This chain links TRBV19 with TRBJ1-5; no reliable D call. V was trimmed by 4 bases and J by 4 bases, leaving 8 bases between them. From germline, CDR1 is LNHDA and CDR2 SQIVND (reference sequence). The CDR3 runs to 13 residues.

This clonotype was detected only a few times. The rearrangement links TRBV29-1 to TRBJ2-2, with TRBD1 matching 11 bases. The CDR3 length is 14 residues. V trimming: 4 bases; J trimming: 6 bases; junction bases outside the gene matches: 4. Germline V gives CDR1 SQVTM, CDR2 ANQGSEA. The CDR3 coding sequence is TGCAGCGTTGCCGGACAGGGGGCCTCCGGGGAGCTGTTTTTT. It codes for CSVAGQGASGELFF.

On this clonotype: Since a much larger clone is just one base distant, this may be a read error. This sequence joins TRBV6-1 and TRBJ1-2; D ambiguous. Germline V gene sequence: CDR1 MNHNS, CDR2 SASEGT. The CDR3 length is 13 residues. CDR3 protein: CVSSPWQSYGYTF. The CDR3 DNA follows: TGTGTCAGCAGTCCGTGGCAGAGCTATGGCTACACCTTC.

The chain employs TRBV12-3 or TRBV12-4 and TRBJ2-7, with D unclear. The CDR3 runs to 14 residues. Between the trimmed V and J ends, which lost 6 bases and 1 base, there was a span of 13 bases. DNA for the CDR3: TGTGCCAGCAGCCGACCTCCGTTGTCCTACGAGCAGTACTTC. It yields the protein CASSRPPLSYEQYF.

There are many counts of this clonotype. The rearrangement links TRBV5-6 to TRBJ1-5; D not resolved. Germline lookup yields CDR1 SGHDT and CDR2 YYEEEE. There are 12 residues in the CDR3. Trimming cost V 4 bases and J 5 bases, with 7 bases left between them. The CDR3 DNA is TGTGCCAGCAGCATGGGTGATCAGCCCCAGCATTTT. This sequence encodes CASSMGDQPQHF.

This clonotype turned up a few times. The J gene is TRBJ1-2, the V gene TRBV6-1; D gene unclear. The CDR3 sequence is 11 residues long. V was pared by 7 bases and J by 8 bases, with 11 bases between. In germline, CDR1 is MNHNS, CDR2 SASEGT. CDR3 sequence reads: CASKGRGGYTF. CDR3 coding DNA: TGTGCCAGCAAGGGCCGGGGAGGCTACACCTTC.

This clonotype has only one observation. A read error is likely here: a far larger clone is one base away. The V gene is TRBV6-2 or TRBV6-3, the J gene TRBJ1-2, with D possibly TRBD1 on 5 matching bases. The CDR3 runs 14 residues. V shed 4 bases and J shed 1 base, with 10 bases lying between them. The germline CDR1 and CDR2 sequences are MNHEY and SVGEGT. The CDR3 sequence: CASSCDRDNYGYTF. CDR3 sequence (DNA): TGTGCCAGCAGTTGCGACAGAGATAACTATGGCTACACCTTC.

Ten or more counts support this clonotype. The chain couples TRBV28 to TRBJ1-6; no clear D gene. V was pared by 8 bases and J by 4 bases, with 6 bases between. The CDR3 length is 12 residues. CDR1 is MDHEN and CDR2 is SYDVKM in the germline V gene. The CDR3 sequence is CASRDYNSPLHF. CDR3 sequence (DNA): TGTGCCAGCCGGGATTATAATTCACCCCTCCACTTT.

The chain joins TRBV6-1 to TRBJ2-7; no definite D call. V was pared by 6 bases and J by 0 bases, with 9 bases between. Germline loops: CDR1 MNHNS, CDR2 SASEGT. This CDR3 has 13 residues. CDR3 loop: CASRAQSSYEQYF. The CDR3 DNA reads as TGTGCCAGCAGAGCACAGAGCTCCTACGAGCAGTACTTC.

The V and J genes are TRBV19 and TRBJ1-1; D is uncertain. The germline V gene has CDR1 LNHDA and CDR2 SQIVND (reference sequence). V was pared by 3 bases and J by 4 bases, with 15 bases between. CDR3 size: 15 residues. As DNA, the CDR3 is TGTGCCAGTAGTATCGACTTCAGGCCGATCACTGAAGCTTTCTTT. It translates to CASSIDFRPITEAFF.